This entry concerns a single TCR beta chain. The ends lost 6 bases at V and 8 bases at J; junction bases unmatched: 12. This CDR3 has 15 amino acids. Germline V gene data show CDR1 as MDHEN and CDR2 as SYDVKM. The data are from a study of blood T cell repertoires in COVID-19. About the research overall: There were acute and convalescent COVID-19 samples, and they came from the United States, Italy and Spain. From T cells, B-cell-depleted T cells, or PBMCs came the material, which was cDNA or gDNA.

Study processing details: Amplified reference gene primers provided the basis for estimating nucleated cell counts. The method was immunoSEQ multiplex PCR; TCRdb's version includes in-frame clones alone and lacks a portion of them. V, J and clone size were drawn from that table, and D and trimming were deduced from the DNA. This table holds 25,000 to 35,000 clones, 65% to 90% found once. The material sequenced was peripheral blood. J is TRBJ2-1 and V is TRBV28, with 8 bases aligning to TRBD2. The clonotype originates from a man aged 65 to 85 with active COVID-19. CDR3 bases: TGTGCCAGCAGCCCCGCGGGGGGAGTGTTCCATGAGCAGTTCTTC. Its translation: CASSPAGGVFHEQFF.